This TCR beta chain was captured by sequencing in a study of blood T cell repertoires in COVID-19. Study-wide background: COVID-19 samples collected from the United States, Italy and Spain covered acute and convalescent phases.

Germline CDR1 is SGHRS and CDR2 is YFSETQ. The CDR3 has 14 amino acids. The V gene end was trimmed by 2 bases and the J gene end by 3 bases; junction bases not matched to a gene: 3. Clinical history as reported by participants underpinned cohort assignment. The table came from immunoSEQ multiplex PCR; TCRdb's copy has only in-frame clones and leaves some out. This table holds fewer than 350,000 clones, roughly 89% found once. The chain has TRBV5-1 and TRBJ2-5; TRBD1 agrees at 8 bases. This sequence was found in a man between 60 and 70 years old who had recovered from COVID-19. Sequenced: PBMCs or T cells enriched from blood (not recorded which). The CDR3 region is CASSLMTGEETQYF. The CDR3, as DNA: TGCGCCAGCAGCTTAATGACAGGGGAAGAGACCCAGTACTTC.